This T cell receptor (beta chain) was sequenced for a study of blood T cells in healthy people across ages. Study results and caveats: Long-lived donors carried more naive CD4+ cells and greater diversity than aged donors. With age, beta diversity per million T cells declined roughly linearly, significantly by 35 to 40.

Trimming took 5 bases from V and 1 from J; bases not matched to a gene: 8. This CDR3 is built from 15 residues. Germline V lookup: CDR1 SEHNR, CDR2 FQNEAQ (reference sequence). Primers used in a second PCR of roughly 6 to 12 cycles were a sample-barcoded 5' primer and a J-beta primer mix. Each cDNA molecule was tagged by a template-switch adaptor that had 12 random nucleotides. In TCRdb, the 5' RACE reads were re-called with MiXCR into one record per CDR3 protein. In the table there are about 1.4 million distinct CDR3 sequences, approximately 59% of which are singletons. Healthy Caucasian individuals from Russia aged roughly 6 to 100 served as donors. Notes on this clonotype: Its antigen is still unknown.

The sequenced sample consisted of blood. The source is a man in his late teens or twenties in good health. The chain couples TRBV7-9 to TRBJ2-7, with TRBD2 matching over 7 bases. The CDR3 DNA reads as TGTGCCAGCAGCCAAAGCGGGGTACTTTCCTACGAGCAGTACTTC. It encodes CASSQSGVLSYEQYF.